The 21 T cell receptor beta chains below were found in one sample sequenced in a study of response to subunit inactivated influenza vaccine. A single record per CDR3 protein comes from TCRdb applying MiXCR to the RT-PCR reads. Of approximately 200,000 distinct CDR3 sequences listed, over 13% are singletons. The material was CD8+ T cells sorted from PBMCs, obtained 5 days after vaccination. Every receptor here comes from a man aged 50 or older who received an inactivated influenza vaccine.

This clonotype was observed a handful of times. J is TRBJ1-2 and V is TRBV4-1, with D possibly being TRBD1 (6 bases). The V end was cut by 2 bases, the J end by 8 bases, with 9 bases between. Germline V gives CDR1 MGHRA, CDR2 YSYEKL. The CDR3 is 12 amino acids. Written as DNA, the CDR3 is TGCGCCAGCAGCCAAAACAGGGACGGCTACACCTTC. This encodes CASSQNRDGYTF.

This chain uses TRBV27 with TRBJ2-7; perhaps TRBD1 as D (6 bases). The V gene lost 4 bases and the J gene lost 2 bases, with 15 bases spanning the gap. CDR1 MNHEY and CDR2 SMNVEV come from the germline V gene (reference sequence). This CDR3 contains 15 residues. The DNA of the CDR3 is TGTGCCAGCAGTTCCCCTGGACAGAGAGCCTACGAGCAGTACTTC. Translating gives CASSSPGQRAYEQYF.

This clonotype was observed many times. The chain couples TRBV6-2 or TRBV6-3 to TRBJ2-3; no clear D. This CDR3 spans 13 amino acids. The ends were cut back, 0 bases at V and 6 bases at J, with 7 bases in the middle. Germline-derived CDR1 and CDR2 are MNHEY and SVGEGT. CDR3 coding DNA: TGTGCCAGCAGTTACTCCGGGCAGGATACGCAGTATTTT. As protein: CASSYSGQDTQYF.

This clonotype was observed many times. The chain links TRBV29-1 to TRBJ2-1, with TRBD2 matching over 14 bases. Germline-derived CDR1 and CDR2 are SQVTM and ANQGSEA. J gave up 7 bases and V 6 bases, and 8 bases lay outside the gene matches. This CDR3 region has 15 residues. The CDR3 loop is CSVGGTSGRGNEQFF. The DNA of the CDR3 is TGCAGCGTGGGGGGGACTAGCGGGAGAGGGAATGAGCAGTTCTTC.

V usage is TRBV6-2 or TRBV6-3 and J usage is TRBJ2-1; 11 nucleotides agree with TRBD2. CDR1 is MNHEY and CDR2 is SVGEGT in the germline V gene. V lost 5 bases, J lost 9 bases, and 3 bases stayed unmatched. The CDR3 runs to 13 residues. This CDR3 reads CASSTSGSLEQFF. The CDR3, as DNA: TGTGCCAGCAGTACTAGCGGGAGTCTTGAGCAGTTCTTC.

The chain has TRBV20-1 and TRBJ2-7; TRBD1 agrees at 9 bases. V dropped 6 bases and J dropped 2; count of bases not matched to a gene: 8. CDR3 size: 14 residues. The V gene's germline CDR1 is DFQATT and CDR2 SNEGSKA (reference sequence). CDR3 amino acids: CSASDGTGPYEQYF. CDR3 DNA sequence: TGCAGTGCAAGCGACGGGACAGGGCCCTACGAGCAGTACTTC.

This clonotype was counted ten times or more. V and J are TRBV30 and TRBJ2-3; TRBD2 agrees at 12 bases. V lost 1 base and J lost 5; bases outside the gene matches: 13. Germline loops: CDR1 GTSNPN, CDR2 SVGIG (reference sequence). This CDR3 contains 18 residues. The CDR3 region has the DNA TGTGCCTGGAGTGGTCACGAGACTAGCGGGAGATACGGAGATACGCAGTATTTT. Residues: CAWSGHETSGRYGDTQYF.

In this sample, this clonotype turned up many times. This sequence joins TRBV4-1 and TRBJ2-7; TRBD2 agrees at 9 bases. Looked up from germline, CDR1 is MGHRA and CDR2 is YSYEKL. The CDR3 spans 15 residues. V dropped 4 bases and J dropped 3; count of bases not matched to a gene: 7. As DNA, the CDR3 is TGCGCCAGCAGCCTCTCTAGCGGGGCGAACTACGAGCAGTACTTC. It encodes CASSLSSGANYEQYF.

This chain links TRBV2 with TRBJ2-5; a weak D match, TRBD2 (6 bases). Deletions cut 6 bases from V and 5 bases from J, with 19 bases between. This CDR3 comprises 15 residues. CDR1 is SNHLY and CDR2 is FYNNEI in the germline V gene. The DNA of the CDR3 is TGTGCCAGCAGCCGAGGGACTCTCGAGGTTGAGACCCAGTACTTC. It codes for CASSRGTLEVETQYF.

A single count supports this clonotype. The rearrangement links TRBV7-9 to TRBJ2-7; 8 bases align to TRBD1. Germline CDR1 is SEHNR and CDR2 is FQNEAQ (reference sequence). V lost 5 bases to trimming and J lost 3 bases; unmatched junction nucleotides: 12. The CDR3 totals 16 residues. The CDR3 reads CASSHPEGQASYEQYF. CDR3 nucleotides: TGTGCCAGCAGCCATCCAGAGGGACAGGCGAGCTACGAGCAGTACTTC.

This clonotype turned up a few times. The J gene is TRBJ1-2, the V gene TRBV4-1, with D maybe TRBD1 (6 bases). From germline, CDR1 is MGHRA and CDR2 YSYEKL. The CDR3 sequence is 15 residues long. The germline V and J ends were trimmed by 1 base and 4 bases, with 13 bases remaining between them. The CDR3 sequence is CASSQGEGDGYGYTF. Written as DNA, the CDR3 is TGCGCCAGCAGCCAAGGGGAGGGGGATGGCTATGGCTACACCTTC.

This clonotype showed up many times. The chain joins TRBV20-1 to TRBJ2-2, with D hard to call. Germline V gene lookup returns CDR1 DFQATT and CDR2 SNEGSKA (reference sequence). The ends were cut back, 0 bases at V and 3 bases at J, with 5 bases in the middle. CDR3 length: 13 residues. CDR3 nucleotides: TGCAGTGCTAGAGATCCGGACACCGGGGAGCTGTTTTTT. It is translated as CSARDPDTGELFF.

This clonotype was recorded many times. The chain carries TRBV5-1 and TRBJ2-7; 9 bases fit TRBD1. Germline V gene sequence: CDR1 SGHRS, CDR2 YFSETQ. After removal of 4 bases from V and 2 bases from J, the junction contained 13 bases not matched to a gene. The CDR3 contains 17 residues. The DNA for the CDR3 is TGCGCCAGCAGCCCTCCCTCCGCCGGGACAGGGACCTACGAGCAGTACTTC. Translated, it gives CASSPPSAGTGTYEQYF.

This clonotype was observed at least ten times. The chain recombines TRBV5-5 with TRBJ2-7, with unresolved D. V shed 1 base and J shed 6 bases, with 5 bases lying between them. The CDR3 is made up of 11 amino acids. Germline V gives CDR1 SGHKS, CDR2 YYEKEE (reference sequence). CDR3 amino acids: CASSLTGEQYF. The CDR3 nucleotides are TGTGCCAGCAGCTTGACCGGCGAGCAGTACTTC.

This clonotype showed up just a few times. This chain links TRBV6-2 or TRBV6-3 with TRBJ2-7; 7 bases align to TRBD2. Per germline, CDR1 MNHEY and CDR2 SVGEGT. The CDR3 is 16 amino acids. The junction had 13 bases not matched to a gene; V was cut back by 6 bases and J by 2 bases. In DNA form, the CDR3 reads TGTGCCAGCAGAGTATCTGGCGGGAGTATCACCTACGAGCAGTACTTC. It specifies CASRVSGGSITYEQYF.

This chain links TRBV15 with TRBJ2-5; perhaps TRBD2 as D (6 bases). The length of the CDR3 is 12 residues. Germline CDR1 is LNHNV and CDR2 is YYDKDF (reference sequence). V was clipped by 5 bases and J by 8 bases, with 12 bases between them. This CDR3 reads CATSRSAGTQYF. The CDR3 DNA reads as TGTGCCACCAGCCGATCGGCGGGAACCCAGTACTTC.

This clonotype was counted between two and nine times. The chain recombines TRBV7-3 with TRBJ2-3, with D possibly being TRBD2 (5 bases). The CDR3 runs 15 residues. CDR1 and CDR2 (germline): SGHTA, FQGTGA. Trimming stripped 1 base from V and 0 bases from J, with 8 bases between. For the CDR3, the DNA is TGTGCCAGCAGCTTAATTCTAGCTAGCACAGATACGCAGTATTTT. Encoded protein: CASSLILASTDTQYF.

There are a few counts of this clonotype. The rearrangement links TRBV7-9 to TRBJ2-7; perhaps TRBD1 as D (6 bases). The CDR3 is 12 residues long. Germline-derived CDR1 and CDR2 are SEHNR and FQNEAQ (reference sequence). V lost 7 bases to trimming and J lost 5 bases, with 12 bases between them. CDR3 coding DNA: TGTGCCAGCAACCCCCCAGGGGACGAGCAGTACTTC. The encoded protein is CASNPPGDEQYF. Combining the CDR3 with reference TRBV7-9 and TRBJ2-7 gives the whole variable domain DTGVSQNPRHKITKRGQNVTFRCDPISEHNRLYWYRQTLGQGPEFLTYFQNEAQLEKSRLLSDRFSAERPKGSFSTLEIQRTEQGDSAMYLCASNPPGDEQYFGPGTRLTVT.

This clonotype has a handful of counts. The chain is built from TRBV7-9 and TRBJ1-6; a weak D match, TRBD1 (5 bases). The CDR3 sequence is 14 residues long. V was clipped by 6 bases and J by 10 bases, with 16 bases between them. CDR1 is SEHNR, CDR2 FQNEAQ, per germline (reference sequence). CDR3 region: CASREDRDRSPLHF. In DNA, the CDR3 is TGTGCCAGCAGGGAAGACAGAGACCGCTCACCCCTCCACTTT.

The V call is TRBV5-1, the J call TRBJ1-1; a possible D gene is TRBD1 (5 bases). The CDR3 runs to 16 residues. CDR1 SGHRS and CDR2 YFSETQ come from the germline V gene. The germline V and J ends were trimmed by 1 base and 0 bases, with 13 bases remaining between them. The CDR3 coding sequence is TGCGCCAGCAGCTTGCTTGACAGTCCCTTGAACACTGAAGCTTTCTTT. It codes for CASSLLDSPLNTEAFF.

The chain is built from TRBV24-1 and TRBJ1-1; D call uncertain. V shed 4 bases and J shed 6 bases, with 8 bases lying between them. This CDR3 contains 12 residues. The germline V gene has CDR1 KGHDR and CDR2 SFDVKD. The CDR3 bases are TGTGCCACCAGTGACGCACGGGCTGAAGCTTTCTTT. Protein sequence: CATSDARAEAFF.